The rows below give T cell receptor beta chains drawn from one sample of a study of blood T cell repertoires in COVID-19. Repertoires were generated with immunoSEQ multiplex PCR, while TCRdb's copy carries only in-frame clones and drops some. The data contain 60,000 to 75,000 clones, nearly 90% of them singletons. The sequencing input was peripheral blood. The receptors derive from a woman aged 50 to 60 with COVID-19, enrolled during active disease. Both conserved end residues are part of each CDR3. A D gene is named only where the DNA matches it firmly. Not every row has a clone size; where given, it reads once, few, many or a size class.

DNA | CDR3 | length | J | D | V | size
TGTGCCAGCTCTTGGAGAGCGGGGATCTCCTACGAGCAGTACTTC | CASSWRAGISYEQYF | 15 | TRBJ2-7 | TRBD2 | TRBV27 | -
TGTGCCAGCAGCGCTAGCGGGAGTATATCCTACGAGCAGTACTTC | CASSASGSISYEQYF | 15 | TRBJ2-7 | TRBD2 | TRBV9 | -
TGTGCCAGCAGTGTAGCGGGCCTCCAAGAGACCCAGTACTTC | CASSVAGLQETQYF | 14 | TRBJ2-5 | TRBD2 | TRBV7-2 | -
TGTGCCAGCGGACTAGAGGGAGTTGACTACGAGCAGTACTTC | CASGLEGVDYEQYF | 14 | TRBJ2-7 | TRBD2 | TRBV28 | -
TGTGCCAGCACCCCTCGAGGGCAGACCGCACGCACCGGGGAGCTGTTTTTT | CASTPRGQTARTGELFF | 17 | TRBJ2-2 | - | TRBV2 | -
TGTGCCAGCAGCCGAACGGGACAGGGCCTACTGTTTTTT | CASSRTGQGLLFF | 13 | TRBJ2-2 | TRBD1 | TRBV6-5 | -
TGTGCCAGCAGTCGTGTAGGACTAGCGGGGGCAGAGCAGTTCTTC | CASSRVGLAGAEQFF | 15 | TRBJ2-1 | TRBD2 | TRBV6-5 | few
TGCGCCAGCAGCCCGGGACAGGGGACCTACGAGCAGTACTTC | CASSPGQGTYEQYF | 14 | TRBJ2-7 | TRBD1 | TRBV23-1 | -
TGTGCCAGCAGCCTTTATGGGGTAGCGGGAGTAGGTTACAATGAGCAGTTCTTC | CASSLYGVAGVGYNEQFF | 18 | TRBJ2-1 | TRBD2 | TRBV13 | -
TGTGCCAGCAGCTTAGAGAGTAGCTCCTACAATGAGCAGTTCTTC | CASSLESSSYNEQFF | 15 | TRBJ2-1 | - | TRBV11-2 | -
TGTGCCAGCAGCTTGCGGGAGGGTGCGACCTACGAGCAGTACTTC | CASSLREGATYEQYF | 15 | TRBJ2-7 | TRBD2 | TRBV7-8 | -
TGTGCCAGCAGCTCACCCCCCGGGGGACTAGCGGGAGGCTACAATGAGCAGTTCTTC | CASSSPPGGLAGGYNEQFF | 19 | TRBJ2-1 | TRBD2 | TRBV7-8 | -
TGCAGCGTTGAAGGCCCCCCGGGGAACTATGGCTACACCTTC | CSVEGPPGNYGYTF | 14 | TRBJ1-2 | - | TRBV29-1 | -
TGTGCCAGCAGTTTATTTTTGACAGGAACAGAAAAACTGTTTTTT | CASSLFLTGTEKLFF | 15 | TRBJ1-4 | - | TRBV28 | -
TGTGCTAGTGGTTCCCCTCGGGGGAGCAGCTACAATGAGCAGTTCTTC | CASGSPRGSSYNEQFF | 16 | TRBJ2-1 | - | TRBV12-5 | -
TGCAGCGTTGCCAGGGACTCCTACAATGAGCAGTTCTTC | CSVARDSYNEQFF | 13 | TRBJ2-1 | - | TRBV29-1 | -
TGTGCCAGCAGCTTTTTGGTCAGCTACGAGCAGTACTTC | CASSFLVSYEQYF | 13 | TRBJ2-7 | - | TRBV11-3 | -
TGTGCCACCTCGGAGGGGCGGCTTGAGCAGTTCTTC | CATSEGRLEQFF | 12 | TRBJ2-1 | - | TRBV24-1 | -
TGTGCCAGCAGCCCCAGGGGGCTAGATACGCAGTATTTT | CASSPRGLDTQYF | 13 | TRBJ2-3 | TRBD1 | TRBV7-9 | -
TGTGCCACCAGTGATCCCACTGAAATTGAAGCTTTCTTT | CATSDPTEIEAFF | 13 | TRBJ1-1 | - | TRBV24-1 | -
TGTGCCAGCTCACCACCGGGACAGGAGATCTATGGCTACACCTTC | CASSPPGQEIYGYTF | 15 | TRBJ1-2 | TRBD1 | TRBV18 | -
TGCGCCAGCAGCCCTAGACAGGAGACCCAGTACTTC | CASSPRQETQYF | 12 | TRBJ2-5 | - | TRBV5-1 | -
TGTGCCAGCAGCAAGAGGGTCGATCAGCCCCAGCATTTT | CASSKRVDQPQHF | 13 | TRBJ1-5 | - | TRBV21-1 | -
TGCAGCGTCCGCGGGAGAGGAGAGACCCAGTACTTC | CSVRGRGETQYF | 12 | TRBJ2-5 | TRBD2 | TRBV29-1 | -
TGTGCCAGCAGGGGGAGGGCTGAAGCTTTCTTT | CASRGRAEAFF | 11 | TRBJ1-1 | - | TRBV6-5 | -
TGTGCCAGCAGTTACTCGGTGGTAGCGGGAAAAAATGAGCAGTTCTTC | CASSYSVVAGKNEQFF | 16 | TRBJ2-1 | TRBD2 | TRBV6-6 | -
TGTGCCAGCAGCTTCAGGGGGGCAGGGGAGCTGTTTTTT | CASSFRGAGELFF | 13 | TRBJ2-2 | - | TRBV7-2 | -